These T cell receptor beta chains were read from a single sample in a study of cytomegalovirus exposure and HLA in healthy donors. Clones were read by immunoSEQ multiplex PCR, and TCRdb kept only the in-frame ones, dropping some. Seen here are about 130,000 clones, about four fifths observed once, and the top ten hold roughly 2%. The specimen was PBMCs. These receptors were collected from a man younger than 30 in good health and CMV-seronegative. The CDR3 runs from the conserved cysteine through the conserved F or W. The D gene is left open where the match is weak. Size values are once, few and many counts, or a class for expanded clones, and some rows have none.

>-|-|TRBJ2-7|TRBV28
CASGFTSYEQYF
TGTGCCAGCGGGTTTACTAGCTACGAGCAGTACTTC
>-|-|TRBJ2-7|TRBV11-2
CASSPFSGESGYEQYF
TGTGCCAGCAGCCCTTTTTCGGGGGAGAGTGGATACGAGCAGTACTTC
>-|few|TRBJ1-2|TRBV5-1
CASSLDSFNGYTF
TGCGCCAGCAGCTTGGACAGTTTTAATGGCTACACCTTC
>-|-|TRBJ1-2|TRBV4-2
CASSLVSPFDGYTF
TGTGCCAGCAGCCTAGTTTCCCCCTTTGATGGCTACACCTTC
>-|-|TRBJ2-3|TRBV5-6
CASSLVNVQFTQYF
TGTGCCAGCAGCTTGGTAAACGTCCAGTTTACGCAGTATTTT
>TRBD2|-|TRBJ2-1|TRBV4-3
CASSQEELAGGEQFF
TGCGCCAGCAGCCAAGAGGAACTAGCGGGAGGTGAGCAGTTCTTC
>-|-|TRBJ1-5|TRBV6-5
CASSRVSNQPQHF
TGTGCCAGCTCGCGGGTGAGCAATCAGCCCCAGCATTTT
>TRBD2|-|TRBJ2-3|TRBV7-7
CASESGRYTDTQYF
TGTGCTAGTGAGAGCGGGAGATACACAGATACGCAGTATTTT
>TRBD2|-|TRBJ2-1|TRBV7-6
CASSPALAGGNEQFF
TGTGCCAGCAGCCCAGCACTAGCGGGGGGAAATGAGCAGTTCTTC
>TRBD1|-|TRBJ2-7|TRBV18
CASSQMAGTGGAQGQYF
TGTGCCAGCTCTCAAATGGCCGGGACAGGGGGAGCTCAGGGGCAGTACTTC
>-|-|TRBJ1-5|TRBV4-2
CASSQLGVESNQPQHF
TGTGCCAGCAGCCAATTAGGGGTCGAGAGCAATCAGCCCCAGCATTTT
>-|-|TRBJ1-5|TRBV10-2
CASRHRSNQPQHF
TGCGCCAGTAGACATCGTAGCAATCAGCCCCAGCATTTT
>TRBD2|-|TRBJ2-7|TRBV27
CASSQTISSSGAYEQYF
TGTGCCAGCAGTCAAACGATTTCGTCTAGCGGGGCCTACGAGCAGTACTTC
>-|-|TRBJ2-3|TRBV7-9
CASSYRPTGEADTQYF
TGTGCCAGCAGCTACCGACCTACAGGGGAGGCAGATACGCAGTATTTT
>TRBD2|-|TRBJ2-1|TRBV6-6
CASSYSSGGYNEQFF
TGTGCCAGCAGTTACTCTAGCGGGGGTTACAATGAGCAGTTCTTC
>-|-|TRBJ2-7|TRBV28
CASTPGERSYEQYF
TGTGCCAGCACCCCCGGGGAGCGATCCTACGAGCAGTACTTC
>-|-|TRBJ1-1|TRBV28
CASRTGYTEAFF
TGTGCCAGCCGAACAGGGTACACTGAAGCTTTCTTT
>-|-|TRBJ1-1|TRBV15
CATSRTQTSNTEAFF
TGTGCCACCAGCAGAACACAAACATCGAACACTGAAGCTTTCTTT
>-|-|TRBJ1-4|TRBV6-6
CASSYVRGSNEKLFF
TGTGCCAGCAGTTACGTTCGGGGGTCTAATGAAAAACTGTTTTTT
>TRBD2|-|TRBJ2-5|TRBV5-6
CASNRRTSGALHQETQYF
TGTGCCAGCAATAGGAGGACTAGCGGGGCCCTCCACCAAGAGACCCAGTACTTC
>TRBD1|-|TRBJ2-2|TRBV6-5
CASSWVGGQGAGELFF
TGTGCCAGCAGTTGGGTAGGGGGACAGGGGGCCGGGGAGCTGTTTTTT
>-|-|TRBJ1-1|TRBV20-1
CSAYRITEAFF
TGCAGTGCTTACAGGATCACTGAAGCTTTCTTT
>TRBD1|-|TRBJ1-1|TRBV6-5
CASSRTGGRNTEAFF
TGTGCCAGCAGTAGGACAGGGGGCAGGAACACTGAAGCTTTCTTT
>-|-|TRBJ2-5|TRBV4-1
CASSQPDRGLETQYF
TGCGCCAGCAGCCAACCAGATAGGGGGTTGGAGACCCAGTACTTC
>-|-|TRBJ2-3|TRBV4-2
CASSQDVSGGSTDTQYF
TGTGCCAGCAGCCAAGATGTTAGCGGAGGATCCACAGATACGCAGTATTTT
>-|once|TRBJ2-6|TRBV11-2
CASSLTRGSGANVLTF
TGTGCCAGCAGCTTAACCAGGGGCTCTGGGGCCAACGTCCTGACTTTC
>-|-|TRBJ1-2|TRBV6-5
CASSYFPGTTEGYTF
TGTGCCAGCAGTTACTTCCCGGGGACAACTGAAGGCTACACCTTC
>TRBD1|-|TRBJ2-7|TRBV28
CASTASDRGAYEQYF
TGTGCCAGCACCGCCTCGGACAGGGGAGCCTACGAGCAGTACTTC
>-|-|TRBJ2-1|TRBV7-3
CASSLALSPNNEQFF
TGTGCCAGCAGTCTGGCTCTGTCTCCCAACAATGAGCAGTTCTTC
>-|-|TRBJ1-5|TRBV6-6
CASSYTRGQPQHF
TGTGCCAGCAGTTACACCAGGGGCCAGCCCCAGCATTTT
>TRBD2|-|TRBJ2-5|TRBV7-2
CASSWWTSGTETQYF
TGTGCCAGCAGCTGGTGGACTAGCGGGACAGAGACCCAGTACTTC
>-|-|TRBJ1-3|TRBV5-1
CASSLGGDGNTIYF
TGCGCCAGCAGCTTGGGAGGAGATGGAAACACCATATATTTT
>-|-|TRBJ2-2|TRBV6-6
CASTVAGELFF
TGTGCCAGTACTGTCGCCGGGGAGCTGTTTTTT
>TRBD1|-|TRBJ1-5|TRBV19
CASTSGQGGYQPQHF
TGTGCCAGTACCAGCGGACAGGGAGGTTATCAGCCCCAGCATTTT
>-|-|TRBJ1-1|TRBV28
CAIATGGSPTEAFF
TGTGCCATCGCGACTGGGGGGTCCCCCACTGAAGCTTTCTTT
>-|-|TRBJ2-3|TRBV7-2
CASSPGIFSTDTQYF
TGTGCCAGCAGCCCCGGGATTTTTAGCACAGATACGCAGTATTTT
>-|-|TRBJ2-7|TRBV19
CASSASEADYEQYF
TGTGCCAGTAGCGCCTCGGAGGCCGATTACGAGCAGTACTTC
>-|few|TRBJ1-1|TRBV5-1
CASSMRALNTEAFF
TGCGCCAGCAGCATGAGGGCCCTGAACACTGAAGCTTTCTTT
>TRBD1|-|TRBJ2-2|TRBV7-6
CASSPRDSGTGELFF
TGTGCCAGCAGCCCCCGGGACAGCGGTACCGGGGAGCTGTTTTTT
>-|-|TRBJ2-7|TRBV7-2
CASSLGGWLSYEQYF
TGTGCCAGCAGCTTAGGCGGGTGGCTTTCCTACGAGCAGTACTTC
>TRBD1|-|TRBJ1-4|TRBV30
CAWNRGQGAGEKLFF
TGTGCCTGGAACAGGGGACAGGGGGCTGGTGAAAAACTGTTTTTT
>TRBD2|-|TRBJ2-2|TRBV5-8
CASSFFLAGGHTGELFF
TGTGCCAGCAGCTTCTTCTTAGCGGGAGGGCACACCGGGGAGCTGTTTTTT
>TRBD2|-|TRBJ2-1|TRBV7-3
CASSLSLAGGYNEQFF
TGTGCCAGCAGCTTAAGTTTGGCGGGAGGGTACAATGAGCAGTTCTTC
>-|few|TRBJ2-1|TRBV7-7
CASSLSELSGEQFF
TGTGCCAGCAGCTTAAGTGAGCTGTCGGGTGAGCAGTTCTTC
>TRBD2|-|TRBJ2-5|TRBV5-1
CASSVGGTSGKETQYF
TGCGCCAGCAGCGTAGGGGGGACTAGCGGGAAAGAGACCCAGTACTTC
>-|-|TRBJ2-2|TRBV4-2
CASSQDAASWNTGELFF
TGTGCCAGCAGCCAAGATGCGGCTAGCTGGAACACCGGGGAGCTGTTTTTT
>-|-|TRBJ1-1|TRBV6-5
CASSYAMPQGREAFF
TGTGCCAGCAGTTACGCGATGCCCCAGGGGCGTGAAGCTTTCTTT
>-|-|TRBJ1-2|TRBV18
CASSPQAGAEDYGYTF
TGTGCCAGCTCACCACAGGCAGGGGCCGAAGACTATGGCTACACCTTC
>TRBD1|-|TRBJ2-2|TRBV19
CASRVYAQGAGELFF
TGTGCCAGTAGGGTATACGCACAGGGGGCCGGGGAGCTGTTTTTT
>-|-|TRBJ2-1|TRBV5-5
CASSPGGPTVYNEQFF
TGTGCCAGCAGCCCCGGGGGGCCCACCGTATACAATGAGCAGTTCTTC
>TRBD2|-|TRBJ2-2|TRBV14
CASSQDLERGLAGVTGELFF
TGTGCCAGCAGCCAAGATCTGGAGAGGGGACTAGCGGGAGTCACCGGGGAGCTGTTTTTT
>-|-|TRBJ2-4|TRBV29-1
CSAGEALVGIQYF
TGCAGCGCAGGGGAAGCTTTGGTGGGCATTCAGTACTTC
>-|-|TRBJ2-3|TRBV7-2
CASSFSGGEDTQYF
TGTGCCAGCAGCTTCTCTGGCGGGGAGGATACGCAGTATTTT
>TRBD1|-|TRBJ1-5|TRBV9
CASSPGGGYQPQHF
TGTGCCAGCAGCCCAGGGGGCGGATATCAGCCCCAGCATTTT
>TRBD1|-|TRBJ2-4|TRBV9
CASSAGQGKNIQYF
TGTGCCAGCAGCGCCGGACAGGGGAAAAACATTCAGTACTTC
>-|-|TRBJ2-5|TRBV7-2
CASSRRDSTLGEQYF
TGTGCCAGCAGCCGCCGGGACTCGACCTTGGGGGAGCAGTACTTC
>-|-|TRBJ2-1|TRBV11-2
CASSRNWRDNEQFF
TGTGCCAGCAGCCGAAATTGGCGGGACAATGAGCAGTTCTTC
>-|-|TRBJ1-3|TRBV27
CASSPLPPSGNTIYF
TGTGCCAGCAGTCCCCTACCCCCGTCTGGAAACACCATATATTTT
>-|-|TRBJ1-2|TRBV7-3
CASSLGQGDYGYTF
TGTGCCAGCAGCTTAGGGCAGGGCGACTATGGCTACACCTTC
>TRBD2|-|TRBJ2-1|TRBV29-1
CSGGLAGYSEQFF
TGCAGCGGGGGGCTAGCGGGGTATAGTGAGCAGTTCTTC